Each of the 28 T cell receptor beta chains below was sequenced from the same sample in a study of OX40 agonist ivuxolimab in advanced cancers. The assay was immunoSEQ multiplex PCR, and TCRdb's table has in-frame clones only and misses some. The data contain some 80,000 clones, more than 75% of them seen just once; the ten biggest clones take up less than 0.7%. Sequenced material: CD4+ or CD8+ T cells sorted from blood, taken in a trial of the OX40 agonist ivuxolimab. The receptor source for this set is an adult with an advanced solid tumor such as melanoma, head and neck, liver or kidney cancer.

This chain connects TRBV11-2 to TRBJ1-2; the D is unclear. The V end was cut by 5 bases, the J end by 5 bases, with 15 bases between. The germline V gene has CDR1 SGHAT and CDR2 FQNNGV. The CDR3 loop spans 14 amino acids. CDR3 amino acids: CASSPRNRGYGYTF. DNA for the CDR3: TGTGCCAGCAGCCCTAGAAACCGGGGATATGGCTACACCTTC.

This chain links TRBV27 with TRBJ1-5; D may be TRBD1 (6 bases). Trimming shortened V by 5 bases and J by 5 bases, and 22 bases separated the two germline ends. Germline loops: CDR1 MNHEY, CDR2 SMNVEV (reference sequence). The CDR3 is 17 amino acids. The CDR3 region is CASSPSSFDRIHQPQHF. The CDR3 DNA is TGTGCCAGCAGTCCCTCCTCCTTCGACAGGATACATCAGCCCCAGCATTTT.

In DNA form, the CDR3 reads TGTGCCAGCTCTCCGGACAGGAGCTCCTACGAGCAGTACTTC. Protein: CASSPDRSSYEQYF. The chain couples TRBV6-4 to TRBJ2-7; 7 nucleotides agree with TRBD1. The length of the CDR3 is 14 residues. The V gene's germline CDR1 is MRHNA and CDR2 SNTAGT. V gave up 8 bases and J gave up 0 bases; unmatched junction bases: 7.

The chain uses TRBV15 and TRBJ1-2; D not resolved. Germline V gene lookup returns CDR1 LNHNV and CDR2 YYDKDF (reference sequence). CDR3 length equals 18 residues. Trimming pared 0 bases from V and 5 bases from J, leaving 22 bases between. CDR3: CATSRDLTRSGRKYGYTF. The CDR3 DNA follows: TGTGCCACCAGCAGAGACTTAACCCGTTCGGGCAGGAAATATGGCTACACCTTC.

The rearrangement uses TRBV30 and TRBJ1-1, with no clear D. V was trimmed by 4 bases and J by 4 bases, leaving 10 bases between them. Germline-derived CDR1 and CDR2 are GTSNPN and SVGIG (reference sequence). The CDR3 loop spans 12 amino acids. CDR3 sequence: CAWIKWRTEAFF. CDR3 nucleotides: TGTGCCTGGATCAAGTGGCGCACTGAAGCTTTCTTT.

The DNA of the CDR3 is TGTGCCAGCTCACCCCAAATTGACAATGAGCAGTTCTTC. Amino acid sequence: CASSPQIDNEQFF. The J gene is TRBJ2-1, the V gene TRBV18, with D hard to call. V lost 3 bases and J 5 bases, leaving 8 bases between the germline ends. The CDR3 consists of 13 residues. Germline CDR1 and CDR2: KGHSH and LQKENI.

CDR3 bases: TGTGCCAGCAGCATTGGACAGGGACGGGACACTGAAGCTTTCTTT. As protein: CASSIGQGRDTEAFF. This rearrangement joins TRBV9 to TRBJ1-1; 8 nucleotides agree with TRBD1. CDR3 length: 15 residues. The germline gives CDR1 SGDLS, CDR2 YYNGEE. Trimming cost V 4 bases and J 3 bases; bases outside gene matches: 8.

The chain uses TRBV15 and TRBJ1-1; D ambiguous. The CDR3 spans 18 residues. Trimming stripped 4 bases from V and 0 bases from J, with 21 bases between. The germline gives CDR1 LNHNV, CDR2 YYDKDF (reference sequence). The CDR3 nucleotides read TGTGCCACCAGCACGGGAAAAGGGCCGAAAGCTTTGAACACTGAAGCTTTCTTT. Amino acid sequence: CATSTGKGPKALNTEAFF.

The chain uses TRBV15 and TRBJ1-5; D remains ambiguous. From germline, CDR1 is LNHNV and CDR2 YYDKDF (reference sequence). CDR3 length: 15 amino acids. Deletions cut 0 bases from V and 3 bases from J, with 9 bases between. CDR3 sequence (DNA): TGTGCCACCAGCAGAGATTCAAGATTCAATCAGCCCCAGCATTTT. This gives the protein CATSRDSRFNQPQHF.

This chain joins TRBV5-6 and TRBJ1-2; D unclear. Per the germline V gene, CDR1 is SGHDT and CDR2 is YYEEEE. This CDR3 region has 13 residues. Between the trimmed V and J ends, which lost 4 bases and 1 base, there was a span of 8 bases. The CDR3 protein is CASSQDVNYGYTF. In DNA form, the CDR3 reads TGTGCCAGCAGCCAAGATGTTAACTATGGCTACACCTTC.

V is TRBV27 and J is TRBJ1-2, with TRBD1 matching 7 bases. CDR1 is MNHEY and CDR2 is SMNVEV in the germline V gene (reference sequence). V was clipped by 11 bases and J by 7 bases; unmatched bases: 13. The CDR3 is 13 residues long. CDR3 region: CAVRGTIGSGYTF. The CDR3 DNA reads TGTGCCGTCAGGGGGACAATAGGGTCTGGCTACACCTTC.

The rearrangement uses TRBV25-1 and TRBJ1-4, with a tentative D call TRBD1 (5 bases). Trimming left V 7 bases short and J 3 bases short, with 15 bases between. The CDR3 is made up of 15 amino acids. Germline V CDR1 and CDR2: MGHDK, SYGVNS. CDR3 bases: TGTGCCAGCACCCCAGGGAGCGTGGCTAATGAAAAACTGTTTTTT. Its translation: CASTPGSVANEKLFF. Together with reference TRBV25-1 and TRBJ1-4, the CDR3 gives the full variable domain: EADIYQTPRYLVIGTGKKITLECSQTMGHDKMYWYQQDPGMELHLIHYSYGVNSTEKGDLSSESTVSRIRTEHFPLTLESARPSHTSQYLCASTPGSVANEKLFFGSGTQLSVL.

V is TRBV19 and J is TRBJ1-5; a weak D match, TRBD1 (5 bases). The ends were cut back, 2 bases at V and 1 base at J, with 9 bases in the middle. From germline, CDR1 is LNHDA and CDR2 SQIVND (reference sequence). The CDR3 length is 15 residues. The CDR3 coding sequence is TGTGCCAGTAGTATACGGACACCCAGCAATCAGCCCCAGCATTTT. Translation: CASSIRTPSNQPQHF.

The gene calls are TRBV30 and TRBJ2-7; D unresolved. Germline CDR1 and CDR2: GTSNPN and SVGIG (reference sequence). The germline V and J ends were trimmed by 0 bases and 4 bases, with 7 bases remaining between them. The CDR3 runs 12 residues. DNA of the CDR3: TGTGCCTGGAGTGTATTTACGTACGAGCAGTACTTC. Its translation: CAWSVFTYEQYF.

The genes are TRBV6-5 and TRBJ1-1; weak D call: TRBD1 (6 bases). In germline, CDR1 is MNHEY, CDR2 SVGAGI. Trimming stripped 5 bases from V and 4 bases from J, with 14 bases between. The length of the CDR3 is 14 residues. In nucleotides, the CDR3 is TGTGCCAGCAGTCCAGGGGCAGGGGTCACTGAAGCTTTCTTT. Its translation: CASSPGAGVTEAFF.

V usage is TRBV19 and J usage is TRBJ1-4, with D perhaps matching TRBD1 (5 bases). This CDR3 spans 16 amino acids. Trimming shortened V by 7 bases and J by 7 bases, and 22 bases separated the two germline ends. Germline assignment: CDR1 LNHDA and CDR2 SQIVND (reference sequence). DNA for the CDR3: TGTGCCAGTACCCCCCTAAGGAGCAGGGAGGCTGAAAAACTGTTTTTT. Its protein product is CASTPLRSREAEKLFF.

The CDR3 sequence is CASSLVGISNTEAFF. CDR3 nucleotide sequence: TGTGCCAGCAGCTTAGTGGGGATTAGTAACACTGAAGCTTTCTTT. This chain connects TRBV7-2 to TRBJ1-1; no reliable D call. CDR3 length: 15 amino acids. The V gene's germline CDR1 is SGHTA and CDR2 FQGNSA. V was cut by 1 base and J by 2 bases, with 11 bases left in between.

This chain links TRBV6-1 with TRBJ2-7, with 7 bases that match TRBD1. The V segment lost 6 bases and the J segment 5 bases; nucleotides outside the gene matches: 10. This CDR3 is 14 amino acids long. Germline V CDR1 and CDR2: MNHNS, SASEGT. For the CDR3, the DNA is TGTGCCAGCAGAGAGTCAGGGGGTAGAAACGAGCAGTACTTC. It translates to CASRESGGRNEQYF.

In the case of this clone: The same CDR3 arises from other DNA sequences in this sample as well. The chain joins TRBV18 to TRBJ1-2, with D uncertain. This CDR3 is 12 amino acids long. V shed 6 bases and J shed 2 bases, with 7 bases lying between them. Germline CDR1 and CDR2: KGHSH and LQKENI. Here the CDR3 reads CASSQDNYGYTF. For the CDR3, the DNA is TGTGCCAGCTCGCAAGACAACTATGGCTACACCTTC.

The rearrangement uses TRBV18 and TRBJ2-1; the match to TRBD1 covers 8 bases. V gave up 6 bases and J gave up 5 bases; unmatched junction bases: 9. This CDR3 comprises 15 residues. The germline V gene encodes CDR1 KGHSH and CDR2 LQKENI. The DNA for the CDR3 is TGTGCCAGCTCCCTCACAGGGGGTCAAGACAATGAGCAGTTCTTC. Translated: CASSLTGGQDNEQFF.

In DNA, the CDR3 is TGCGCCAGCTCTCGACAGGGGAGGTATGGGGCGGGCTACACCTTC. It yields the protein CASSRQGRYGAGYTF. The V and J genes are TRBV10-2 and TRBJ1-2, with 8 bases fitting TRBD1. Germline values: CDR1 WSHSY, CDR2 SAAADI. There are 15 residues in the CDR3. V lost 8 bases and J lost 8; bases outside the gene matches: 16.

The chain joins TRBV7-2 to TRBJ1-5, with 11 bases identical to TRBD1. Trimming took 5 bases from V and 0 from J; bases not matched to a gene: 6. The length of the CDR3 is 17 residues. The germline CDR1 and CDR2 sequences are SGHTA and FQGNSA. Written as DNA, the CDR3 is TGTGCCAGCAGCCATGGGACAGGGGGTTATAGCAATCAGCCCCAGCATTTT. Its protein is CASSHGTGGYSNQPQHF.

The chain employs TRBV28 and TRBJ1-6; D remains ambiguous. CDR1 and CDR2 from the germline V gene are MDHEN and SYDVKM. This CDR3 has 14 residues. Deletions cut 5 bases from V and 7 bases from J, with 12 bases between. The CDR3 nucleotides read TGTGCCAGCAGTATCACCAACCCCAATTCACCCCTCCACTTT. Its protein is CASSITNPNSPLHF. The full variable domain, with the rest looked up from reference TRBV28 and TRBJ1-6, is DVKVTQSSRYLVKRTGEKVFLECVQDMDHENMFWYRQDPGLGLRLIYFSYDVKMKEKGDIPEGYSVSREKKERFSLILESASTNQTSMYLCASSITNPNSPLHFGNGTRLTVT.

V and J are TRBV7-2 and TRBJ2-7; TRBD1 matches 7 bases. Germline loops: CDR1 SGHTA, CDR2 FQGNSA. CDR3 length equals 15 residues. Unmatched junction bases numbered 8, after V lost 5 bases and J lost 1 base. CDR3: CASSTSGQASYEQYF. The DNA for the CDR3 is TGTGCCAGCAGCACCTCAGGACAGGCGTCCTACGAGCAGTACTTC.

The V and J genes are TRBV28 and TRBJ1-2; D remains ambiguous. CDR1 is MDHEN, CDR2 SYDVKM, per germline. V was clipped by 5 bases and J by 4 bases, with 17 bases between them. The CDR3 has 15 residues. CDR3 sequence: CASSLTPGNVYGYTF. The CDR3 DNA reads TGTGCCAGCAGTCTTACCCCGGGCAACGTCTATGGCTACACCTTC.

Only a few counts were recorded for this clone. The chain uses TRBV7-8 and TRBJ2-7; TRBD1 is a possible D gene (6 bases). In germline, CDR1 is SGHVS, CDR2 FQNEAQ. Trimming cost V 3 bases and J 5 bases, with 11 bases left between them. This CDR3 is 13 amino acids long. The CDR3 DNA follows: TGTGCCAGCAGCTTGACAGGAATGGACGAGCAGTACTTC. Protein: CASSLTGMDEQYF.

The gene calls are TRBV5-4 and TRBJ2-3; TRBD2 matches 12 bases. Germline V lookup: CDR1 SGHNT, CDR2 YYREEE (reference sequence). The CDR3 extends over 18 amino acids. J was trimmed by 4 bases and V by 0 bases; bases with no gene match: 9. The CDR3, as DNA: TGTGCCAGCAGCTTGGATGGACTAGCGGGATATGGGGCAGATACGCAGTATTTT. This sequence encodes CASSLDGLAGYGADTQYF.

This chain links TRBV9 with TRBJ2-7; weak D call: TRBD2 (6 bases). The V gene lost 5 bases and the J gene lost 7 bases, with 19 bases spanning the gap. The CDR3 extends over 14 amino acids. The germline gives CDR1 SGDLS, CDR2 YYNGEE. CDR3 residues: CASSIGTASGEQYF. Here the CDR3 DNA reads TGTGCCAGCAGTATTGGGACTGCCTCTGGGGAGCAGTACTTC.